This TCR beta chain was captured by sequencing in a study of cytomegalovirus exposure and HLA in healthy donors. PCR amplification relied on 60 Vbeta primers (plus 13 Jbeta primers). Data came from immunoSEQ multiplex PCR; TCRdb stores just in-frame clones and leaves some out. The data contain some 150,000 clones, 82% of them singletons. This CDR3 is built from 12 residues. The V end lost 4 bases, the J end lost 2 bases, and 6 bases lay between the germline ends. Germline V gene lookup returns CDR1 ENHRY and CDR2 SYGVKD. The specimen sequenced was PBMCs. This chain links TRBV10-3 with TRBJ2-7; a possible D gene is TRBD1 (6 bases). The receptor was derived from a male donor in good health and CMV-seronegative. The CDR3 sequence is CAISGTAYEQYF. CDR3 sequence (DNA): TGTGCCATCAGTGGGACAGCCTACGAGCAGTACTTC.